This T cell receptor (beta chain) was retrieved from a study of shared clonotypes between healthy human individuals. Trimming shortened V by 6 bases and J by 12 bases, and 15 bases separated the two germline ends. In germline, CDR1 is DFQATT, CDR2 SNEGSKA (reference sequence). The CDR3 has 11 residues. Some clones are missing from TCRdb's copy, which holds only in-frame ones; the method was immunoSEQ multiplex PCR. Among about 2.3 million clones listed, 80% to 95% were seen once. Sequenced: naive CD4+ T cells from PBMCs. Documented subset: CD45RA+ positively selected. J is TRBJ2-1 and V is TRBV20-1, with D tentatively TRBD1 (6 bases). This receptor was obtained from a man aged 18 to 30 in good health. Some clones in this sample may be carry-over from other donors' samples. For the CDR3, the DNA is TGCAGTGCCATCAGGGACAAAGGGCAGTTCTTC. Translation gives CSAIRDKGQFF.